These 16 T cell receptor beta chains share one sample of origin, sequenced in a study of blood T cell repertoires in COVID-19 (dated by TCRdb to the early 2020s). The library was prepared using the immunoSEQ multiplex PCR assay. Sourced from immuneACCESS, this table was stored by TCRdb with only in-frame sequences that have V and J called. A share of the clones is absent; for the studies checked, an unresolved V gene accounts for under half, and the remainder has no known explanation. The sample table lists tens of thousands of clones, roughly 90% of them with a count of one. The ten largest clones take up roughly 2.5% of the sample. Sequencing input: peripheral blood. These receptors were taken from a man between 50 and 59 years old with COVID-19, enrolled during active disease.

Worth noting for this clone: Additional DNA sequences in this sample encode the identical CDR3. V usage is TRBV7-9 and J usage is TRBJ1-2, with a possible D match to TRBD1 (6 bases). V was shortened by 3 bases and J by 1 base, with 6 bases between the two germline ends. The CDR3 has 13 residues. Germline-derived CDR1 and CDR2 are SEHNR and FQNEAQ (reference sequence). CDR3 residues: CASSFRGNYGYTF. In DNA, the CDR3 is TGTGCCAGCAGCTTCAGGGGTAACTATGGCTACACCTTC.

This clone came up once. The chain employs TRBV4-1 and TRBJ1-2; a possible D gene is TRBD1 (5 bases). The CDR3 sequence is 16 residues long. CDR1 is MGHRA and CDR2 is YSYEKL in the germline V gene. Deletions cut 0 bases from V and 8 bases from J, with 19 bases between. The CDR3 here is CASSQDPGGSYGGYTF. DNA of the CDR3: TGCGCCAGCAGCCAAGACCCCGGGGGGTCCTATGGGGGCTACACCTTC.

The chain couples TRBV4-1 to TRBJ2-7; TRBD1 matches 7 bases. Trimming cost V 2 bases and J 4 bases; bases outside gene matches: 5. The CDR3 covers 14 residues. Germline loops: CDR1 MGHRA, CDR2 YSYEKL. Here the CDR3 DNA reads TGCGCCAGCAGCCAAAGACAGGGCTTGTACGAGCAGTACTTC. As protein: CASSQRQGLYEQYF.

This sequence joins TRBV27 and TRBJ2-7; TRBD2 aligns across 12 bases. Germline-derived CDR1 and CDR2 are MNHEY and SMNVEV (reference sequence). The CDR3 spans 15 residues. Losses at the gene ends were 6 bases for V and 5 bases for J; bases not matched to a gene: 8. CDR3 in DNA: TGTGCCAGCAGCCGGGGACTAGCGGGTACCCACGAGCAGTACTTC. It encodes CASSRGLAGTHEQYF.

The chain couples TRBV25-1 to TRBJ1-2; unclear D gene. CDR3 length equals 14 residues. Germline V CDR1 and CDR2: MGHDK, SYGVNS. The V end lost 0 bases, the J end lost 3 bases, and 8 bases lay between the germline ends. CDR3 nucleotide sequence: TGTGCCAGCAGTGAATACTTTGTAGACTATGGCTACACCTTC. It yields the protein CASSEYFVDYGYTF.

This chain joins TRBV9 and TRBJ1-2, with TRBD1 matching over 7 bases. V trimming: 5 bases; J trimming: 3 bases; junction bases outside the gene matches: 4. CDR1 is SGDLS, CDR2 YYNGEE, per germline. This CDR3 region has 13 residues. The CDR3 DNA reads as TGTGCCAGCAGTGGACAGGCGGACTATGGCTACACCTTC. Residues: CASSGQADYGYTF. Full variable domain (remainder filled in from reference TRBV9 and TRBJ1-2): DSGVTQTPKHLITATGQRVTLRCSPRSGDLSVYWYQQSLDQGLQFLIQYYNGEERAKGNILERFSAQQFPDLHSELNLSSLELGDSALYFCASSGQADYGYTFGSGTRLTVV.

V and J are TRBV3-1 (or the pseudogene TRBV3-2) and TRBJ2-7, with TRBD1 matching over 10 bases. From germline, CDR1 is LGHDT and CDR2 YNNKEL (reference sequence). The CDR3 runs 14 residues. Trimming at V came to 4 bases and at J to 4 bases, leaving 4 bases not matched to a gene. CDR3 nucleotides: TGTGCCAGCAGCCGGACAGGGGGTAGATACGAGCAGTACTTC. Protein product: CASSRTGGRYEQYF.

The chain combines TRBV30 with TRBJ1-1, with TRBD1 matching 8 bases. V lost 8 bases, J lost 4 bases, and 9 bases stayed unmatched. This CDR3 spans 13 amino acids. Germline CDR1 reads GTSNPN; CDR2 reads SVGIG (reference sequence). The chain's CDR3 is CALTGGGVTEAFF. Here the CDR3 DNA reads TGTGCCCTTACAGGGGGGGGAGTCACTGAAGCTTTCTTT.

The rearrangement uses TRBV24-1 and TRBJ2-5; TRBD1 matches 9 bases. There are 16 residues in the CDR3. Germline-derived CDR1 and CDR2 are KGHDR and SFDVKD. J was trimmed by 2 bases and V by 4 bases; bases with no gene match: 7. Written as DNA, the CDR3 is TGTGCCACCAGTGACCCGGGACAGGGCACACAAGAGACCCAGTACTTC. This translates into CATSDPGQGTQETQYF.

The J gene is TRBJ1-1, the V gene TRBV30, with D maybe TRBD1 (6 bases). This CDR3 has 14 residues. V shed 3 bases and J shed 0 bases, with 11 bases lying between them. Germline assignment: CDR1 GTSNPN and CDR2 SVGIG (reference sequence). The CDR3 DNA is TGTGCCTGGAGCACTGGACAGCTGAACACTGAAGCTTTCTTT. Its translation is CAWSTGQLNTEAFF.

V gene TRBV12-3 or TRBV12-4 combines with J gene TRBJ2-3; D is unclear. V lost 6 bases to trimming and J lost 1 base, with 8 bases between them. The CDR3 totals 13 residues. The CDR3 sequence is CASRPTGTDTQYF. The CDR3 region has the DNA TGTGCCAGCAGACCTACAGGCACAGATACGCAGTATTTT.

This clone was recorded once. The chain recombines TRBV7-3 with TRBJ2-7, with D possibly TRBD1 on 6 matching bases. This CDR3 region has 15 residues. V lost 7 bases, J lost 2 bases, and 18 bases lay in between. The germline gives CDR1 SGHTA, CDR2 FQGTGA. The CDR3, as DNA: TGTGCCAGCACCTCCATGGGGGCCGGTACCTACGAGCAGTACTTC. Translated, it gives CASTSMGAGTYEQYF.

V and J are TRBV9 and TRBJ1-1; D gene ambiguous. V dropped 4 bases and J dropped 1 base, with 8 bases sitting between them. Germline V gives CDR1 SGDLS, CDR2 YYNGEE. CDR3 length: 13 residues. The CDR3 DNA sequence: TGTGCCAGCAGCTTGAACTGGAACACTGAAGCTTTCTTT. The encoded protein is CASSLNWNTEAFF.

V usage is TRBV9 and J usage is TRBJ2-3; 8 positions match TRBD2. CDR3 size: 14 residues. V shed 5 bases and J 6 bases; nucleotides not matched to a gene: 8. Germline V gene data show CDR1 as SGDLS and CDR2 as YYNGEE. CDR3 DNA: TGTGCCAGCAGTCAGGGACTAGAAGCGGATACGCAGTATTTT. Translation gives CASSQGLEADTQYF.

The chain links TRBV7-9 to TRBJ2-1; D uncertain. The CDR3 sequence is 11 residues long. Germline values: CDR1 SEHNR, CDR2 FQNEAQ (reference sequence). With 5 bases removed from V and 4 bases from J, the gap between germline ends came to 3 bases. In DNA, the CDR3 is TGTGCCAGCAGCGTATACAATGAGCAGTTCTTC. Amino acids: CASSVYNEQFF.

The chain uses TRBV4-1 and TRBJ2-7; a possible D gene is TRBD1 (5 bases). The CDR3 loop spans 13 amino acids. The V end lost 0 bases, the J end lost 5 bases, and 8 bases lay between the germline ends. CDR1 MGHRA and CDR2 YSYEKL come from the germline V gene. The DNA of the CDR3 is TGCGCCAGCAGCCAAGATCCAGGGCACGAGCAGTACTTC. Its protein is CASSQDPGHEQYF.